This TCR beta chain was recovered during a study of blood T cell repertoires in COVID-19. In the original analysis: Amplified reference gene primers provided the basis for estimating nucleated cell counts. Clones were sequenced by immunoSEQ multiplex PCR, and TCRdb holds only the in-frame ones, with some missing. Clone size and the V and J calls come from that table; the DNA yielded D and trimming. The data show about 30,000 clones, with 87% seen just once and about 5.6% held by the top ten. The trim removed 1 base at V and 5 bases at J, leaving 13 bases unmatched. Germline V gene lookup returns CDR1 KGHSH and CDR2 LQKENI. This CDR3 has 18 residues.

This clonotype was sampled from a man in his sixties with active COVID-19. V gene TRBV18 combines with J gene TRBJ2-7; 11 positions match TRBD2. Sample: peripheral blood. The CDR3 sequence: CASSPRRPLAGDRHEQYF. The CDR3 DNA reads TGTGCCAGCTCACCACGGAGGCCACTAGCGGGGGATCGACACGAGCAGTACTTC. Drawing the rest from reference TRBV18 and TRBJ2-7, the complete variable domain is NAGVMQNPRHLVRRRGQEARLRCSPMKGHSHVYWYRQLPEEGLKFMVYLQKENIIDESGMPKERFSAEFPKEGPSILRIQQVVRGDSAAYFCASSPRRPLAGDRHEQYFGPGTRLTVT.